This T cell receptor (beta chain) was observed in a study of cytomegalovirus exposure and HLA in healthy donors. J gave up 0 bases and V 0 bases, and 2 bases lay outside the gene matches. Per the germline V gene, CDR1 is SGHNT and CDR2 is YYREEE (reference sequence). This CDR3 comprises 16 residues. TCRdb keeps only in-frame clones here, not all; method: immunoSEQ multiplex PCR. The repertoire includes 35,000 to 55,000 clones, roughly 93% of them detected once, and less than 2.5% sits in the top ten. The TCR comes from a young woman in good health and CMV-seronegative. The J gene is TRBJ1-3, the V gene TRBV5-4, with 8 positions matching TRBD1. The sample comprised PBMCs. The CDR3 nucleotides read TGTGCCAGCAGCTTGGGGCAGGGGGCCTCTGGAAACACCATATATTTT. Its translation is CASSLGQGASGNTIYF. Based on the CDR3 plus reference TRBV5-4 and TRBJ1-3, the full variable domain is ETGVTQSPTHLIKTRGQQVTLRCSSQSGHNTVSWYQQALGQGPQFIFQYYREEENGRGNFPPRFSGLQFPNYSSELNVNALELDDSALYLCASSLGQGASGNTIYFGEGSWLTVV.